What follows are 20 T cell receptor beta chains derived from one specimen sequenced in a study of neurological immune-mediated disorders. Each CDR3 protein is one row after TCRdb ran MiXCR on the 5' RACE reads. Here the sample spans 50,000 or so distinct CDR3 sequences, about 3% being singletons. Sequenced sample: PBMCs. These receptors were obtained from a man in his forties or fifties with multiple sclerosis.

This clonotype was seen ten or more times. The chain recombines TRBV20-1 with TRBJ2-3; D not resolved. Germline loops: CDR1 DFQATT, CDR2 SNEGSKA (reference sequence). The CDR3 spans 10 residues. Trimming stripped 5 bases from V and 4 bases from J, with 4 bases between. Written as DNA, the CDR3 is TGCAGTGCTGGTCCAGATACGCAGTATTTT. Encoded protein: CSAGPDTQYF.

This clonotype occurred many times. Written as DNA, the CDR3 is TGTGCCAGCAGTCGGACAGGGTACGAGCAGTACTTC. Residues: CASSRTGYEQYF. V and J are TRBV12-3 or TRBV12-4 and TRBJ2-7; TRBD1 agrees at 8 bases. The CDR3 has 12 amino acids. Losses at the gene ends were 5 bases for V and 4 bases for J; bases not matched to a gene: 1.

This clonotype was counted ten times or more. The genes are TRBV5-1 and TRBJ2-1; D perhaps matches TRBD2 (7 bases). In germline, CDR1 is SGHRS, CDR2 YFSETQ. The CDR3 runs 16 residues. V was shortened by 0 bases and J by 2 bases, with 12 bases between the two germline ends. Here the CDR3 DNA reads TGCGCCAGCAGCTTGGCGGCGGGGGCCACCTACAATGAGCAGTTCTTC. Translating it yields CASSLAAGATYNEQFF.

At least ten counts were recorded for this clonotype. The V gene is TRBV20-1, the J gene TRBJ2-3; 11 nucleotides line up with TRBD2. Germline trimming cut 5 bases from V and 2 bases from J; bases unmatched to any gene: 15. Germline V gives CDR1 DFQATT, CDR2 SNEGSKA (reference sequence). The CDR3 is 18 amino acids. The CDR3 is CSAAPIAGGGHLTDTQYF. The CDR3 bases are TGCAGTGCTGCCCCTATAGCGGGGGGGGGGCACCTCACAGATACGCAGTATTTT.

This clonotype was picked up many times. The V gene is TRBV6-5, the J gene TRBJ1-5; 8 bases map to TRBD1. V shed 5 bases, J shed 11 bases, and the junction held 14 bases outside the gene matches. This CDR3 spans 15 amino acids. Germline CDR1 and CDR2: MNHEY and SVGAGI. This CDR3 is CASSTGTGKIKAQHF. Written as DNA, the CDR3 is TGTGCCAGCAGTACCGGGACAGGTAAAATAAAGGCCCAGCATTTT.

This clonotype was found a few times. This could be a read error, since a much larger clone is one nucleotide away. The chain uses TRBV20-1 and TRBJ1-2; no clear D. The CDR3 runs 13 residues. The germline gives CDR1 DFQATT, CDR2 SNEGSKA (reference sequence). V was pared by 3 bases and J by 8 bases, with 16 bases between. CDR3 bases: TGCAGTGCTAGGTTACCGACCTTGGAGGGCTACACCTTC. Translated: CSARLPTLEGYTF.

Ten or more counts support this clonotype. The chain recombines TRBV5-5 with TRBJ1-3; D ambiguous. The CDR3 extends over 15 amino acids. The V end lost 4 bases, the J end lost 4 bases, and 15 bases lay between the germline ends. Germline values: CDR1 SGHKS, CDR2 YYEKEE (reference sequence). CDR3 bases: TGTGCCAGCAGCCGTCAGAGAGGACCGGGAAACACCATATATTTT. As protein: CASSRQRGPGNTIYF.

This clonotype showed up many times. V is TRBV21-1 and J is TRBJ2-7; the DNA was not compared with TRBD1, the D call given in the table. TRBV21-1 corresponds to a pseudogene. The CDR3 length is 15 residues. The CDR3 DNA follows: TGTGCCAGCAGCAAATGGGACAGGGGGCGGTACGAGCAGTACTTC. Protein: CASSKWDRGRYEQYF.

This clonotype was counted many times. V gene TRBV12-3 or TRBV12-4 combines with J gene TRBJ2-1; the D is unclear. This CDR3 contains 13 residues. The germline V and J ends were trimmed by 0 bases and 8 bases, with 8 bases remaining between them. CDR3 coding DNA: TGTGCCAGCAGTTTAGCGACGGCCCATGAGCAGTTCTTC. Translation: CASSLATAHEQFF.

This clonotype was recorded at least ten times. The chain employs TRBV12-3 or TRBV12-4 and TRBJ1-4; TRBD1 is a possible D gene (5 bases). The CDR3 is 14 amino acids. V was clipped by 3 bases and J by 7 bases, with 12 bases between them. CDR3 residues: CASSLAFGGEKLFF. CDR3 bases: TGTGCCAGCAGTTTGGCCTTCGGGGGTGAAAAACTGTTTTTT.

Many counts were recorded for this clonotype. The chain recombines TRBV29-1 with TRBJ1-3; unclear D gene. Germline values: CDR1 SQVTM, CDR2 ANQGSEA. CDR3 length equals 14 residues. The V end was cut by 2 bases, the J end by 0 bases, with 8 bases between. The CDR3 sequence: CSVEWGHSGNTIYF. For the CDR3, the DNA is TGCAGCGTTGAATGGGGTCACTCTGGAAACACCATATATTTT.

This clonotype was found many times. This likely comes from a read error, as the CDR3 has no conserved phenylalanine or tryptophan at its end. The DNA is omitted, as the CDR3 cannot be located on it reliably, and the CDR3 follows TCRdb's listing. The V call is TRBV5-1, the J call TRBJ1-1; the table assigns TRBD1, which was not confirmed against the DNA. The CDR3 adds up to 11 amino acids, both ends counted. CDR1 and CDR2 from the germline V gene are SGHRS and YFSETQ. The CDR3 loop is CASSCRAPTSI.

By sample share, this clonotype is medium-sized (0.01 to 0.1%). V gene TRBV12-3 or TRBV12-4 combines with J gene TRBJ2-2; maybe TRBD2 (6 bases). This CDR3 is 15 amino acids long. V lost 0 bases and J lost 1, with 6 bases in between. The CDR3 loop is CASSLAGGNTGELFF. The CDR3 coding sequence is TGTGCCAGCAGTTTAGCGGGGGGGAACACCGGGGAGCTGTTTTTT.

This clonotype was seen at least ten times. CDR3 bases: TGTGCCAGTCGAGCTGGGTTTGGAGACTCTGGGGCCAACGTCCTGACTTTC. It codes for CASRAGFGDSGANVLTF. The rearrangement uses TRBV6-5 and TRBJ2-6, with D unresolved. Trimming took 9 bases from V and 0 from J, leaving 18 bases between them. Germline CDR1 is MNHEY and CDR2 is SVGAGI. The CDR3 totals 17 residues.

About this clonotype: Just one base apart from a much larger clone, this may be a read error. The genes are TRBV6-5 and TRBJ2-6, with a weak D call TRBD1 (5 bases). The CDR3 extends over 14 amino acids. CDR1 MNHEY and CDR2 SVGAGI come from the germline V gene. The CDR3 reads CASRATSGAKVLTF. The CDR3 nucleotides are TGTGCCAGCAGGGCGACCTCTGGGGCCAAAGTCCTGACTTTC.

This clonotype was counted ten times or more. This chain connects TRBV9 to TRBJ1-1, with TRBD1 as a possible D gene (5 bases). The CDR3 runs to 16 residues. Germline lookup yields CDR1 SGDLS and CDR2 YYNGEE. The V end was cut by 0 bases, the J end by 1 base, with 13 bases between. CDR3 protein: CASSVGGRQSNTEAFF. DNA of the CDR3: TGTGCCAGCAGCGTAGGGGGACGCCAGTCGAACACTGAAGCTTTCTTT.

This clonotype was seen many times. The genes are TRBV6-5 and TRBJ2-7; D is unresolved. The CDR3 runs to 15 residues. In germline, CDR1 is MNHEY, CDR2 SVGAGI. V lost 2 bases and J 0 bases, leaving 11 bases between the germline ends. DNA for the CDR3: TGTGCCAGCAGTTACGACACCGGGCGCTCCTACGAGCAGTACTTC. Protein product: CASSYDTGRSYEQYF.

This clonotype is deemed medium-sized (0.01 to 0.1%). The rearrangement links TRBV5-1 to TRBJ2-5, with 11 bases that match TRBD2. The CDR3 runs to 16 residues. Losses at the gene ends were 0 bases for V and 4 bases for J; bases not matched to a gene: 5. CDR1 and CDR2 from the germline V gene are SGHRS and YFSETQ. The CDR3: CASSLGPSGGPETQYF. DNA of the CDR3: TGCGCCAGCAGCTTGGGACCTAGCGGGGGGCCAGAGACCCAGTACTTC.

This clonotype was counted many times. The V gene is TRBV10-1, the J gene TRBJ2-3; 10 nucleotides align to TRBD2. Germline CDR1 reads WNHNN; CDR2 reads SYGVQD (reference sequence). V shed 6 bases and J 3 bases; nucleotides not matched to a gene: 3. There are 14 residues in the CDR3. The CDR3 loop reads CASSSGGATDTQYF. The CDR3 DNA reads as TGCGCCAGCAGCAGCGGGGGGGCGACAGATACGCAGTATTTT.

This clonotype was observed at least ten times. The rearrangement links TRBV5-1 to TRBJ1-1; D gene ambiguous. V shed 5 bases and J shed 3 bases, with 11 bases lying between them. CDR3 length equals 13 residues. Germline V lookup: CDR1 SGHRS, CDR2 YFSETQ. The CDR3 is CASSTQWDTEAFF. The CDR3 DNA reads TGCGCCAGCAGTACGCAATGGGACACTGAAGCTTTCTTT.